This TCR beta chain was obtained from a study of cytomegalovirus exposure and HLA in healthy donors (dated by TCRdb to 2017 to 2019). With regard to the full study: According to an earlier analysis of around 600 of the donors, about 179 million T cells yielded 95 million to 140 million unique TCR beta sequences and about 280 Gb of sequence data. An early release covering roughly 600 HLA-typed donors comprised approximately 300 gigabases of sequencing data and tens of millions of unique TCR sequences. The genetic ancestry cluster associated with self-reported Caucasian donors included 70% to 85% of the roughly 380 genotyped donors. The study aimed to test whether signatures of past pathogen exposure could be identified by cataloging public T cell receptors. The study profiled the T cell repertoires of under 850 subjects by immunosequencing and related them to cytomegalovirus serostatus. Along with the approximately 650-subject first cohort, a separate validation cohort of over a hundred different subjects was used. To predict cytomegalovirus infection status, the study combined high-throughput TCR immunosequencing, statistical association of individual TCRs with disease status, and machine learning. To study patterns of TCR occurrence, a later analysis re-analyzed previously published TCR beta repertoires from 600 to 750 donors and added high-resolution HLA genotyping. The later analysis used no new phenotypic data to find candidate immune exposures, relying instead on TCR beta sequences and their occurrence across donors. An earlier analysis of nearly 600 of the donors applied high-throughput TCR beta sequencing to assess whether each TCR beta V gene segment acted as functional or pseudogenic. Donor age, sex, ethnicity and CMV serostatus were compiled alongside the repertoire data. In a later genetic analysis, genome-wide SNP genotypes for about 65% of the roughly 670 donors were used, and that subset was treated as a discovery cohort. All discovery cohort repertoires had been generated using a single sequencing platform. HLA typing covered class I and class II loci at four-digit resolution. The number of donors typed differed by locus, with roughly 620-630 for A, B, C, DRB1 and DQB1, around 500 for DQA1, over 600 for DPA1, and around 430 for DPB1. Roughly five DR-DQ haplotypes were handled as single units for association and clustering because linkage in the cohort was strong. Among roughly 400 genotyped donors of the cohort, an average of around 240,000 unique TCR beta nucleotide sequences were sequenced per donor, 15% to 20% of them non-productive.

Study-wide findings and limitations: Several of the top co-occurrence clusters appeared to be linked to parvovirus B19, influenza, CMV and Epstein-Barr virus, according to a later analysis. When HLA alleles, especially DR and DQ, strongly co-occurred, attributing TCR associations to individual alleles was difficult. According to the authors, the approach could potentially be generalized to other disease states and immunological phenotypes. In this cohort, only TCR beta chains were sequenced, and detectable features were limited by the absence of alpha or paired-chain data. A later genetic analysis associated a missense DCLRE1C variant with V-gene and J-gene trimming of TCR beta chains, and an independent cohort replicated the association. Because HLA typing was missing for some donors at each locus, association tests included only the typed subset. In a later analysis, TCR association rates were found to vary across HLA loci, with the most associated TCRs seen for DRB1 alleles and the fewest for HLA-C alleles. Compared with equally common non-associated chains, HLA-associated TCR beta chains in a later analysis were more clonally expanded and had lower generation probabilities. A later genetic analysis reported fewer N-insertions in productive TCRs among donors in an Asian-associated ancestry cluster than the roughly 690-donor mean. For the cohort, immune exposure information was limited to CMV serostatus. A few of the identified cytomegalovirus-associated TCR beta chains were confirmed in vitro to be specific for cytomegalovirus antigens. Correlated functional status among segregating V segments might reflect linkage disequilibrium, but an unknown experimental factor could not be ruled out. Sequencing depth was assumed to be roughly uniform across donors in the presence/absence analyses, though that assumption may not hold. The classifier was reported to diagnose cytomegalovirus status with high specificity and sensitivity in both the original cohort and the validation cohort. A total of some 180 TCR beta chains were listed by the study as associated with cytomegalovirus. At a false discovery rate of 0.05, a later analysis linked under 20,000 TCR beta sequences to specific HLA alleles. In a later analysis, most CMV-associated TCR beta chains were found to appear HLA-restricted, with HLA associations seemingly driven largely by CMV exposure. Because the 87-base-pair reads could not distinguish some IMGT-functional V segments, including TRBV6-2 and TRBV6-3, those segments were excluded. A further reported finding was that TCR beta sequences accurately predicted the HLA-A and HLA-B alleles for most subjects in the first cohort. The earlier analysis of approximately 540 of the donors excluded approximately 15 rarely observed V segments, including chromosome 9 orphons, because counts were too low. The sequencing pipeline was judged likely to have produced a cluster of highly shared sequence variants as a technical artifact. Most TCR sequences were seen in very few donors, while some public TCRs were found in many individuals. An earlier analysis of approximately 540 of the donors showed that most TCR beta V segments appeared in productive rearrangements either about 87% or about 30% of the time, which broadly matched IMGT annotations.

The protocol used for the library was the immunoSEQ multiplex PCR assay. The multiplex PCR relied on a mix of 60 forward primers for TCR Vbeta segments and 13 reverse primers for TCR Jbeta segments. The CDR3 region of rearranged TCR beta genes was amplified from genomic DNA by a multiplex PCR assay. The amplified TCR beta libraries were sequenced on the Illumina HiSeq System as 87-base-pair reads. In the original analysis: In a later analysis, some 80 million unique TCR beta chains were counted across the roughly 610 repertoires, and roughly 9.9 million of these chains were shared by at least two donors. Raw reads were error-corrected and collapsed into unique sequences by a nearest-neighbor algorithm in which closely related sequences were merged to remove PCR and sequencing errors. Alignment of CDR3 sequences to IMGT reference sequences was used to assign V, D and J gene segments. For a sequence to be retained, a match of at least six nucleotides was required to both a V gene segment and a J gene segment. Rearrangements were called productive when the CDR3 lacked stop codons and stayed in frame with V and J; all others were non-productive. Following IMGT convention, CDR3 was defined as the stretch from the second conserved V-encoded cysteine to the conserved J-encoded phenylalanine. Sequences without an unambiguous match to a single V gene segment were excluded from the earlier analysis of 450 to 650 of the donors. An earlier analysis of around 600 of the donors classified V segments as functional when productive rearrangements were above 56.7% and as segregating when the standard deviation between donors was above 5%. To diagnose cytomegalovirus status from the catalog of TCR beta chain sequences, a statistical classification framework was built. In a later analysis, TCR nucleotide sequences were compared against IMGT/GENE-DB human TR gene sequences so that V and J genes could be assigned. A later analysis assigned CDR3 sequences and most-parsimonious VDJ recombination scenarios with the TCRdist pipeline. In a later analysis, each TCR beta chain was defined by its CDR3 amino acid sequence together with its V-gene family, and reads without a unique V-gene family were excluded. To address suspected cross-contamination and a sequencing artifact, a later analysis removed 550 to 750 highly shared, low-generation-probability nucleotide sequences. For each public chain, a later analysis derived a clonal expansion index from normalized ranks of inferred template counts within each repertoire. A later analysis computed generation probabilities with a VDJ recombination model fitted to out-of-frame rearrangements, and checked the results against IGoR. Hypergeometric tests were used in a later analysis to score TCR-TCR, TCR-HLA and TCR-CMV co-occurrence, with a repertoire-size bias correction applied to the TCR pairs. In a later analysis, false discovery rates were estimated by permuting HLA or CMV assignments 20 times. A later analysis grouped co-occurring TCRs with DBSCAN, adding TCRdist sequence similarity when clustering within HLA-allele-positive subsets. Repertoires with fewer than 30,000 or more than 120,000 public chains, plus five repertoires with anomalous nucleotide sharing, were excluded from co-occurrence clustering. TCRdb retrieved this table from immuneACCESS and kept in-frame rearrangements only. Not all clones are present; in checked studies, unresolved V genes account for under half, and no reason is known for the remainder. That table is the source of V, J and clone size, and D and trimming were worked out from the DNA. The sample table shows under 200,000 clones, and about 75% are seen once. The ten largest clones capture about 2.3% of the sample.

On this clone itself: There is no known antigen for this receptor. Base qualities are not at hand, and no much larger clone is one base apart.

The CDR1 and CDR2 encoded by the germline V gene are MNHNS and SASEGT. Germline trimming: 2 bases from V, 5 bases from J; junction bases outside gene matches: 5. Inclusive of the bounding cysteine and phenylalanine, the CDR3 is 15 residues long. The sequence is cut down to CDR3 DNA, 45 bases in frame from base 1. The cohort comprised some 700 healthy bone marrow donors. All cohort members were sampled while nominally healthy, although unrecorded immune exposures were likely present. The donor tested CMV seronegative, placing the donor among the 350 to 400 seronegative members of the cohort. A peripheral blood sample was provided by each donor, and peripheral blood mononuclear cells were used for TCR beta sequencing. Genomic DNA was extracted from the blood cell samples with the Qiagen DNeasy Blood Extraction Kit.

This sequence originates from a female donor in good health and CMV-seronegative. The sequenced material came from PBMCs. Recombination linked TRBV6-1 to TRBJ2-1, with 8 bases in between that match TRBD2. In nucleotides, the sequence is TGTGCCAGCAGTGAACCAGCGGGAGCCGACAATGAGCAGTTCTTC. Its translation reads: CASSEPAGADNEQFF.